This is a list of T cell receptor beta chains from one sample in a study of T-cell memory formation after mild COVID-19. Via MiXCR, TCRdb re-called the 5' RACE reads, giving one row per CDR3 protein. This table holds about 600,000 distinct CDR3 sequences, less than 25% found once. Material for sequencing was PBMCs or a T cell subset sorted from them (not recorded which). These receptors were collected from an adult woman who had mild COVID-19 (a few samples of this study predate the infection). Cell type and time point are not known. CDR3s include the opening cysteine and the closing phenylalanine or tryptophan. The D gene is left open where the match is weak. A clone size is listed for some rows: how often the clone was seen (once, few, many), or a class if it is expanded.

clone_size,j_call,d_call,v_call,cdr3_aa,cdr3_nt
NA,TRBJ2-7,TRBD2,TRBV27,CASSLSGPSGNEQYF,TGTGCCAGCAGTTTATCTGGGCCTAGCGGGAACGAGCAGTACTTC
few,TRBJ2-5,TRBD1,TRBV5-8,CASSESRTGPQETQYF,TGTGCCAGCAGCGAGTCCCGGACAGGGCCCCAAGAGACCCAGTACTTC
NA,TRBJ2-3,TRBD2,TRBV19,CASSMPGLAGGADTQYF,TGTGCCAGTAGTATGCCGGGACTAGCGGGAGGGGCAGATACGCAGTATTTT
NA,TRBJ2-2,TRBD2,TRBV7-6,CASSRAGGPRGELFF,TGTGCCAGCAGCCGGGCGGGAGGGCCACGTGGCGAGCTGTTTTTT
NA,TRBJ1-5,NA,TRBV6-2/TRBV6-3,CASRPGTINQPQHF,TGTGCCAGCAGGCCTGGGACTATCAATCAGCCCCAGCATTTT
few,TRBJ2-1,NA,TRBV5-6,CASSQGSEQFF,TGTGCCAGCAGCCAGGGTAGTGAGCAGTTCTTC
NA,TRBJ2-3,NA,TRBV9,CASSVGHLGTDTQYF,TGTGCCAGCAGCGTAGGACACCTAGGGACAGATACGCAGTATTTT
NA,TRBJ1-5,NA,TRBV6-2/TRBV6-3,CASSYHNQPQHF,TGTGCCAGCAGCTACCACAATCAGCCCCAGCATTTT
many,TRBJ2-1,TRBD2,TRBV7-9,CASSFDSGRDFNEQFF,TGTGCCAGCAGCTTCGATAGCGGGAGAGATTTTAATGAGCAGTTCTTC
NA,TRBJ1-1,TRBD1,TRBV7-9,CASSSTTGLNTEAFF,TGTGCCAGCAGCTCAACGACAGGGTTGAACACTGAAGCTTTCTTT
NA,TRBJ2-3,NA,TRBV12-3/TRBV12-4,CASSPHLRTDTQYF,TGTGCCAGCAGTCCACACCTACGCACAGATACGCAGTATTTT
few,TRBJ2-2,TRBD2,TRBV12-3/TRBV12-4,CASSSGTSGGARTGELFF,TGTGCCAGCAGTTCCGGGACTAGCGGGGGGGCGCGCACCGGGGAGCTGTTTTTT